This TCR beta chain was sequenced during a study of blood T cell repertoires in COVID-19. Study context: The United States, Italy and Spain provided the acute and convalescent COVID-19 samples. T cells, B-cell-depleted T cells, or PBMCs supplied cDNA or gDNA.

In the original processing: For nucleated cells, counts were estimated from reference gene primer amplification. Assay: immunoSEQ multiplex PCR; the TCRdb copy retains only in-frame clones and omits some. V and J calls plus clone size are reproduced from that table; the DNA served to infer D and trimming. The sample has approximately 40,000 clones, under 90% seen once; the top ten hold under 45%. The CDR3 has 16 residues. Trimming left V 1 base short and J 4 bases short, with 17 bases between. Germline V gene lookup returns CDR1 LGHNA and CDR2 YSLEER. The receptor's source is a human donor in a cohort sampled during active COVID-19. Sequencing was performed on peripheral blood. The chain recombines TRBV4-3 with TRBJ2-7; D is perhaps TRBD1 (6 bases). CDR3 DNA sequence: TGCGCCAGCAGCCAAGTAGCTGTGGGGGCGATGTACGAGCAGTACTTC. It codes for CASSQVAVGAMYEQYF.